This T cell receptor (beta chain) was captured in a study of neurological immune-mediated disorders. Germline CDR1 DFQATT, CDR2 SNEGSKA (reference sequence). J was trimmed by 4 bases and V by 6 bases; bases with no gene match: 6. This CDR3 contains 14 residues. cDNA synthesis was performed by 5'RACE with 10-nucleotide random UMIs. TCRdb re-derived calls from the 5' RACE reads in MiXCR, one entry per CDR3 protein. The data show fewer than 40,000 distinct CDR3 sequences, approximately 5% seen once. Among the participants, healthy controls were blood bank volunteers in Maryland, USA. The study built sorted libraries from more than 750,000 CD4+ or CD8+ T cells. This clonotype has a count of ten or more.

V and J are TRBV20-1 and TRBJ2-1; 10 bases agree with TRBD2. The sample consisted of CD4+ T cells from blood. The sequence derives from a woman aged 45-59 years in good health. CDR3 DNA sequence: TGCAGTGCATCAACTAGCGGGGTATACAATGAGCAGTTCTTC. It encodes CSASTSGVYNEQFF.